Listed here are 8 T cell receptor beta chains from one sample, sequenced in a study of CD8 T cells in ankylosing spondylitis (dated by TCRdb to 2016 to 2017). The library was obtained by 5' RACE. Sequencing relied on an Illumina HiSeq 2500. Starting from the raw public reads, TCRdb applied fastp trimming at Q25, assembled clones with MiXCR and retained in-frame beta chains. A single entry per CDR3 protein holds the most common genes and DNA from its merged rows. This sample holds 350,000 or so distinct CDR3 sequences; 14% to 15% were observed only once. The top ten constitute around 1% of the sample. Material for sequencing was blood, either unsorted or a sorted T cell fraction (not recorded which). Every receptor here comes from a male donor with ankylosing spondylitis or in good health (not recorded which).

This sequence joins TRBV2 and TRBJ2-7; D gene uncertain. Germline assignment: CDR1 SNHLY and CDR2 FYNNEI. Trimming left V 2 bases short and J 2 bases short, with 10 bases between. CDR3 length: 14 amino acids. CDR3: CASSEISQPYEQYF. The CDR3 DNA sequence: TGTGCCAGCAGTGAAATCAGCCAACCCTACGAGCAGTACTTC.

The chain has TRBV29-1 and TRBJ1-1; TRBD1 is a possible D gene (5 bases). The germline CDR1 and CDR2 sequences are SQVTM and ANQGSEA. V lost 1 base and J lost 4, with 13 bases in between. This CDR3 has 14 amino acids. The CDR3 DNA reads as TGCAGCGTTGAAGTCAAGGGGTTCGGCACTGAAGCTTTCTTT. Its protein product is CSVEVKGFGTEAFF. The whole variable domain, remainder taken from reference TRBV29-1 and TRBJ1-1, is SAVISQKPSRDICQRGTSLTIQCQVDSQVTMMFWYRQQPGQSLTLIATANQGSEATYESGFVIDKFPISRPNLTFSTLTVSNMSPEDSSIYLCSVEVKGFGTEAFFGQGTRLTVV.

The DNA for the CDR3 is TGCAGTGCTAGAGATTCCGTAGGCGGGAGTGGGAGGAATGAGCAGTTCTTC. It specifies CSARDSVGGSGRNEQFF. V and J are TRBV20-1 and TRBJ2-1; TRBD2 aligns across 7 bases. Germline loops: CDR1 DFQATT, CDR2 SNEGSKA (reference sequence). Germline trimming cut 0 bases from V and 7 bases from J; bases unmatched to any gene: 15. This CDR3 comprises 17 residues.

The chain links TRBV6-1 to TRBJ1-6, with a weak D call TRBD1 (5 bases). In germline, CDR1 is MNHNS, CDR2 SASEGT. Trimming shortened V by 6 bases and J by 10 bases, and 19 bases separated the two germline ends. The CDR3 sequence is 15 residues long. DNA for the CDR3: TGTGCCAGCAGAGAGACGGGACTTACGGGGTCACCCCTCCACTTT. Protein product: CASRETGLTGSPLHF.

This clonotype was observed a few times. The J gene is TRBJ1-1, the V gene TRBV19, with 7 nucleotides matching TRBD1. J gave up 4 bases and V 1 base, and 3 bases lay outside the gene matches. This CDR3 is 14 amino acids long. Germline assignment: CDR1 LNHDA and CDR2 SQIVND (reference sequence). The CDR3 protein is CASSIAAGGTEAFF. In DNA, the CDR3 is TGTGCCAGTAGTATAGCAGCAGGGGGCACTGAAGCTTTCTTT.

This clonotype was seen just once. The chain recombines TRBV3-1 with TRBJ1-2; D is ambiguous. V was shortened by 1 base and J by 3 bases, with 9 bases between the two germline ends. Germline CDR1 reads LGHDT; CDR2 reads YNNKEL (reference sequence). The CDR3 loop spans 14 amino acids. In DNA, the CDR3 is TGTGCCAGCAGCCAAGCCCCTTTGGACTATGGCTACACCTTC. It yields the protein CASSQAPLDYGYTF.

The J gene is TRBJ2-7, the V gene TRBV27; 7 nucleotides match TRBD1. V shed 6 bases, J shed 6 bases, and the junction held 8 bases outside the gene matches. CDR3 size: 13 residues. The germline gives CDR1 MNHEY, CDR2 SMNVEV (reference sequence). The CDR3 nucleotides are TGTGCCAGCAGAGCCCGACAGGGAAGCGAGCAGTACTTC. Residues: CASRARQGSEQYF.

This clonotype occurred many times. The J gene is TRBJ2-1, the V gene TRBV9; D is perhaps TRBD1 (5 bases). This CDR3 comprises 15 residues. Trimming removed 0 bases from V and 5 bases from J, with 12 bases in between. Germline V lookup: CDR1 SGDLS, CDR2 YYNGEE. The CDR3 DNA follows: TGTGCCAGCAGCGTAGTGTGGGGCCAGAACAATGAGCAGTTCTTC. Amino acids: CASSVVWGQNNEQFF.